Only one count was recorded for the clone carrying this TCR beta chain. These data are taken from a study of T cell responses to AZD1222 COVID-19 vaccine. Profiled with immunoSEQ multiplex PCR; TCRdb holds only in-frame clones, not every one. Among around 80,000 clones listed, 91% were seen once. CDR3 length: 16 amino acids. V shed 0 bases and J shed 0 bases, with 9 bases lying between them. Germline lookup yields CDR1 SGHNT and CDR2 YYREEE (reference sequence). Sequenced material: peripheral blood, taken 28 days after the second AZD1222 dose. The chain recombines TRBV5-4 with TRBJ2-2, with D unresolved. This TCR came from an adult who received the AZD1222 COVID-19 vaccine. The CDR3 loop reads CASSLGASANTGELFF. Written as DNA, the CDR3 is TGTGCCAGCAGCTTGGGGGCCAGCGCGAACACCGGGGAGCTGTTTTTT. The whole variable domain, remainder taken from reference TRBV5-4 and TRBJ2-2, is ETGVTQSPTHLIKTRGQQVTLRCSSQSGHNTVSWYQQALGQGPQFIFQYYREEENGRGNFPPRFSGLQFPNYSSELNVNALELDDSALYLCASSLGASANTGELFFGEGSRLTVL.